These 12 T cell receptor beta chains came from one sample sequenced in a study of a mutant IDH1 vaccine in newly diagnosed glioma. Assay used: immunoSEQ multiplex PCR; TCRdb lists only in-frame clones, some missing. The top ten hold roughly 8% of the sample, which has tens of thousands of clones, 79% seen once. Regarding time point: baseline, week 1 (first vaccination visit). Treatment defined: pre-vaccination baseline after standard-of-care therapy. Sample: PBMCs, taken from a glioma patient treated with radiotherapy, temozolomide or both. These receptors were obtained from a man aged 50 or older with glioma.

This rearrangement joins TRBV7-9 to TRBJ2-3, with 9 bases fitting TRBD1. V trimming: 0 bases; J trimming: 4 bases; junction bases outside the gene matches: 14. CDR3 length: 19 residues. Germline V gene lookup returns CDR1 SEHNR and CDR2 FQNEAQ (reference sequence). In DNA form, the CDR3 reads TGTGCCAGCAGCTTAGCCACCGGGACAGGGTATAGATTGGCAGATACGCAGTATTTT. This codes for CASSLATGTGYRLADTQYF.

This clone was seen a few times. This sequence joins TRBV5-6 and TRBJ2-2; D not resolved. Germline lookup yields CDR1 SGHDT and CDR2 YYEEEE. Trimming took 1 base from V and 10 from J, leaving 11 bases between them. This CDR3 comprises 13 residues. The CDR3 sequence is CASSLRTGEELFF. The CDR3 nucleotides are TGTGCCAGCAGCTTGAGGACCGGCGAGGAGCTGTTTTTT. The entire variable domain, with the rest obtained from reference TRBV5-6 and TRBJ2-2, is as follows: DAGVTQSPTHLIKTRGQQVTLRCSPKSGHDTVSWYQQALGQGPQFIFQYYEEEERQRGNFPDRFSGHQFPNYSSELNVNALLLGDSALYLCASSLRTGEELFFGEGSRLTVL.

The CDR3 nucleotides read TGTGCCAGCAGCTTAGCGGCCGAAGCTTTCTTT. Amino acid sequence: CASSLAAEAFF. The V call is TRBV7-2, the J call TRBJ1-1; D remains unclear. The CDR3 consists of 11 residues. Germline CDR1 SGHTA, CDR2 FQGNSA. The V gene lost 0 bases and the J gene lost 8 bases, with 4 bases spanning the gap.

The chain couples TRBV7-2 to TRBJ2-1, with D possibly TRBD2 on 5 matching bases. Looked up from germline, CDR1 is SGHTA and CDR2 is FQGNSA. V was trimmed by 1 base and J by 3 bases, leaving 10 bases between them. The CDR3 has 15 amino acids. The CDR3 DNA sequence: TGTGCCAGCAGCTTAGACATACGGGACTACAATGAGCAGTTCTTC. As protein: CASSLDIRDYNEQFF.

The V gene is TRBV5-4, the J gene TRBJ2-3; 10 bases agree with TRBD2. Germline V gene sequence: CDR1 SGHNT, CDR2 YYREEE (reference sequence). Unmatched junction bases numbered 8, after V lost 6 bases and J lost 1 base. The CDR3 sequence is 16 residues long. The CDR3 reads CASTGTSGIRTDTQYF. CDR3 nucleotides: TGTGCCAGCACTGGAACTAGCGGGATTCGCACAGATACGCAGTATTTT.

The chain uses TRBV25-1 and TRBJ2-1, with D perhaps matching TRBD1 (5 bases). V lost 7 bases and J 7 bases, leaving 8 bases between the germline ends. Germline CDR1 reads MGHDK; CDR2 reads SYGVNS. This CDR3 contains 11 residues. Here the CDR3 DNA reads TGTGCCAGCATGAGACAGAATGAGCAGTTCTTC. Residues: CASMRQNEQFF.

The chain couples TRBV11-2 to TRBJ2-3, with 12 bases matching TRBD2. There are 17 residues in the CDR3. The junction had 4 bases not matched to a gene; V was cut back by 1 base and J by 2 bases. The germline V gene encodes CDR1 SGHAT and CDR2 FQNNGV. CDR3 region: CASSLALAGGNTDTQYF. The CDR3 DNA reads as TGTGCCAGCAGCTTAGCCCTAGCGGGGGGGAACACAGATACGCAGTATTTT.

This chain uses TRBV2 with TRBJ2-7; TRBD2 might be the D (5 bases). V lost 4 bases and J lost 6, with 13 bases in between. The V gene's germline CDR1 is SNHLY and CDR2 FYNNEI. This CDR3 has 13 residues. In DNA form, the CDR3 reads TGTGCCAGCAGTGGGGTCACGGGGATCGAGCAGTACTTC. Its translation is CASSGVTGIEQYF.

The DNA of the CDR3 is TGTGCCATCAGTGTTGGACCCTCCTCTGGAAACACCATATATTTT. This gives the protein CAISVGPSSGNTIYF. The J gene is TRBJ1-3, the V gene TRBV10-3; no firm D call. Germline assignment: CDR1 ENHRY and CDR2 SYGVKD. Trimming stripped 4 bases from V and 0 bases from J, with 10 bases between. The CDR3 is 15 residues long.

The chain carries TRBV7-9 and TRBJ2-1; D not certain. The germline V gene has CDR1 SEHNR and CDR2 FQNEAQ (reference sequence). The CDR3 covers 15 residues. Trimming removed 2 bases at V and 6 bases at J, with 14 bases between. Here the CDR3 DNA reads TGTGCCAGCAGCTTAACTTCGGCCGGGCCCAATGAGCAGTTCTTC. Translated: CASSLTSAGPNEQFF.

The V gene is TRBV5-1, the J gene TRBJ2-2; 9 bases map to TRBD1. The germline V gene encodes CDR1 SGHRS and CDR2 YFSETQ. The junction had 2 bases not matched to a gene; V was cut back by 4 bases and J by 4 bases. The CDR3 has 14 residues. CDR3 DNA: TGCGCCAGCAGCACGGGACAGGGCACCGGGGAGCTGTTTTTT. It codes for CASSTGQGTGELFF.

The chain is built from TRBV29-1 and TRBJ2-1; maybe TRBD1 (5 bases). This CDR3 is built from 11 residues. The germline V gene has CDR1 SQVTM and CDR2 ANQGSEA. V was pared by 7 bases and J by 6 bases, with 10 bases between. The CDR3 DNA sequence: TGCAGCGGGAAGACAGCCAATGAGCAGTTCTTC. Residues: CSGKTANEQFF.